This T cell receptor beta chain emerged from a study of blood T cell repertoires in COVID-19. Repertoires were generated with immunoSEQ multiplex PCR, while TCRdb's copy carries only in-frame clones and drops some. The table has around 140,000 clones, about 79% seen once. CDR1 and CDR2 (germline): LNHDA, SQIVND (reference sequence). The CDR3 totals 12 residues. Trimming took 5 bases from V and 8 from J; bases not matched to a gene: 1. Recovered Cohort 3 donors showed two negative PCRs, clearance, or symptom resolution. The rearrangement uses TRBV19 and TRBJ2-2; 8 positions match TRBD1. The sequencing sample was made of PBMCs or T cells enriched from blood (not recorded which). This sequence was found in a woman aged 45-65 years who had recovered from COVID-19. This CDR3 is CASSYRGGELFF. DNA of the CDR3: TGTGCCAGTAGTTACAGGGGGGGGGAGCTGTTTTTT. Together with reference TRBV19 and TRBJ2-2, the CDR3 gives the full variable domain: DGGITQSPKYLFRKEGQNVTLSCEQNLNHDAMYWYRQDPGQGLRLIYYSQIVNDFQKGDIAEGYSVSREKKESFPLTVTSAQKNPTAFYLCASSYRGGELFFGEGSRLTVL.